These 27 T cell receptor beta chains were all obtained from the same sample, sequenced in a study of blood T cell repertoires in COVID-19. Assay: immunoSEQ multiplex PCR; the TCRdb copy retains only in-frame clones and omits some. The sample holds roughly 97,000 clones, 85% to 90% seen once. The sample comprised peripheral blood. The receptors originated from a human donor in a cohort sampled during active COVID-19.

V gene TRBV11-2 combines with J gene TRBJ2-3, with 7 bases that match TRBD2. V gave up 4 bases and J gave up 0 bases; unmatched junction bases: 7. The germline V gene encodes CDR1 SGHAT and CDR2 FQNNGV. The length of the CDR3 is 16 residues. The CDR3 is CASSSWRGTSTDTQYF. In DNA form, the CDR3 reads TGTGCCAGCAGCTCCTGGCGGGGGACTAGCACAGATACGCAGTATTTT. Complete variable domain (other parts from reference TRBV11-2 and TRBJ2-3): EAGVAQSPRYKIIEKRQSVAFWCNPISGHATLYWYQQILGQGPKLLIQFQNNGVVDDSQLPKDRFSAERLKGVDSTLKIQPAKLEDSAVYLCASSSWRGTSTDTQYFGPGTRLTVL.

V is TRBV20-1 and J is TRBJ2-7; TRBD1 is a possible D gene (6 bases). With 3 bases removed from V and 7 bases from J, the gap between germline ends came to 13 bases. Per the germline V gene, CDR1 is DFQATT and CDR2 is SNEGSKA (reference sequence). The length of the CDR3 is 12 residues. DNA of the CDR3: TGCAGTGCTAGTTCGACAGGTCAAGAGCAGTACTTC. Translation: CSASSTGQEQYF.

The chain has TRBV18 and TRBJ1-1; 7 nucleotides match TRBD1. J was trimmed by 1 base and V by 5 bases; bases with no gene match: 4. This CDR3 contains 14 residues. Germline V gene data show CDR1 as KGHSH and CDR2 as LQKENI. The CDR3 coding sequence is TGTGCCAGCTCAACCAACAGGGGGAACACTGAAGCTTTCTTT. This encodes CASSTNRGNTEAFF.

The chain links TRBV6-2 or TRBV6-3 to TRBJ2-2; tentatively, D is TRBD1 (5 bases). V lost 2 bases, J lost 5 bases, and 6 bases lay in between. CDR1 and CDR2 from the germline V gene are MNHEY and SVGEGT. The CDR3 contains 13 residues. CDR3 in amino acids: CASSYRGTGELFF. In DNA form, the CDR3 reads TGTGCCAGCAGTTACAGGGGTACCGGGGAGCTGTTTTTT.

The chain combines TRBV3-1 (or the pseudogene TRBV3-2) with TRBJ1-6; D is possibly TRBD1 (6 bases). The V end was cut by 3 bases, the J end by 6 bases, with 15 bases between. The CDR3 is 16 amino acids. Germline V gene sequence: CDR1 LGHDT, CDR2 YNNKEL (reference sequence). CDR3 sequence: CASSHETGALNSPLHF. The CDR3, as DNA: TGTGCCAGCAGCCATGAGACAGGAGCCCTTAATTCACCCCTCCACTTT.

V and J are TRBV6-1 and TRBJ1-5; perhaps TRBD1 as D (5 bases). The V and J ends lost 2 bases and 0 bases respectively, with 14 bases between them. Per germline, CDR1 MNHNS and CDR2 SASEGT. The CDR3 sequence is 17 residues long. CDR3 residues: CASSEHGGVVSNQPQHF. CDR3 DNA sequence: TGTGCCAGCAGTGAACACGGGGGGGTCGTTAGCAATCAGCCCCAGCATTTT.

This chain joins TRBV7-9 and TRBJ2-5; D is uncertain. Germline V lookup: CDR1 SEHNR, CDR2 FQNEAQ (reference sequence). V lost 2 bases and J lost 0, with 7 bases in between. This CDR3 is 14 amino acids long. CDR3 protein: CASSLMGYQETQYF. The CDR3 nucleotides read TGTGCCAGCAGCTTAATGGGCTACCAAGAGACCCAGTACTTC.

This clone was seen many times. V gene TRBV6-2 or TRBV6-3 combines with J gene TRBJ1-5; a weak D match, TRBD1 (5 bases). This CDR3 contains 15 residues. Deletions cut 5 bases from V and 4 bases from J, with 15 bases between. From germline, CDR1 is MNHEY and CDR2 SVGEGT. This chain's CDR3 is CASSKQGVPNQPQHF. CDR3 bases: TGTGCCAGCAGTAAGCAAGGGGTGCCTAATCAGCCCCAGCATTTT.

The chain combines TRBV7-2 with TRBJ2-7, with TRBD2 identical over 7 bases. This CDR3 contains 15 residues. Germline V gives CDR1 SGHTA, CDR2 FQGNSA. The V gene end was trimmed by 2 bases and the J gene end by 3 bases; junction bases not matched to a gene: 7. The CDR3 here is CASSLKERGRYEQYF. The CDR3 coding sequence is TGTGCCAGCAGCTTAAAGGAGCGGGGTCGCTACGAGCAGTACTTC.

CDR3 region: CASSWGTGNTEAFF. The CDR3 bases are TGCGCCAGCAGCTGGGGGACAGGGAACACTGAAGCTTTCTTT. The gene calls are TRBV5-1 and TRBJ1-1, with 8 bases aligning to TRBD1. Germline V lookup: CDR1 SGHRS, CDR2 YFSETQ. This CDR3 has 14 amino acids. V dropped 3 bases and J dropped 1; count of bases not matched to a gene: 2.

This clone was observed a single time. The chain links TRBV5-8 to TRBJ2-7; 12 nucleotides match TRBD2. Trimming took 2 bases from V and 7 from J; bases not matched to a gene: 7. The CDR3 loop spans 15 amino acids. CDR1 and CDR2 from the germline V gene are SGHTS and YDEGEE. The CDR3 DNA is TGTGCCAGCAGCTTCATAAGACTAGCGGGAGATGAGCAGTACTTC. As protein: CASSFIRLAGDEQYF.

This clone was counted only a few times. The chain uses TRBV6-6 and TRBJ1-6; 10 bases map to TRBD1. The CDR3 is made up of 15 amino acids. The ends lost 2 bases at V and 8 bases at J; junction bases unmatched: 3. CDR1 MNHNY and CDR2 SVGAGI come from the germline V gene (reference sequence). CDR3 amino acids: CASSYDRGQDSPLHF. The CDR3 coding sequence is TGTGCCAGCAGTTACGACAGGGGGCAGGATTCACCCCTCCACTTT.

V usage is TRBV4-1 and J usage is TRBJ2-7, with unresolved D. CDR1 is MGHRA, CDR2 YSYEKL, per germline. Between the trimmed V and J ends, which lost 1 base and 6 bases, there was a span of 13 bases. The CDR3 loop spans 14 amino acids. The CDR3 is CASSQGSLSAEQYF. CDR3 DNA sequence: TGCGCCAGCAGCCAAGGCTCATTAAGCGCCGAGCAGTACTTC.

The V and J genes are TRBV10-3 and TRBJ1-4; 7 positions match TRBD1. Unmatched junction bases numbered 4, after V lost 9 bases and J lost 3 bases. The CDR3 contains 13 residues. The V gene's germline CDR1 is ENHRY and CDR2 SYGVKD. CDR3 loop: CAISGTANEKLFF. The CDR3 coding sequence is TGTGCCATTTCCGGGACAGCTAATGAAAAACTGTTTTTT.

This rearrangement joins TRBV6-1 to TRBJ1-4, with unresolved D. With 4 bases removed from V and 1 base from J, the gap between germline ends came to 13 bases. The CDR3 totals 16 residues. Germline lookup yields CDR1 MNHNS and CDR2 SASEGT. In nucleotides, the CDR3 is TGTGCCAGCAGTGGGGTCGACCCGGGAACTAATGAAAAACTGTTTTTT. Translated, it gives CASSGVDPGTNEKLFF.

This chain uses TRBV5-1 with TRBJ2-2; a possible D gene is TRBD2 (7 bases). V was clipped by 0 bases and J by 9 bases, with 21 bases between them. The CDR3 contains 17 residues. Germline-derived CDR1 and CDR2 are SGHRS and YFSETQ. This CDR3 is CASSLARGADLLRELFF. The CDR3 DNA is TGCGCCAGCAGCTTGGCCCGGGGGGCTGATTTGCTCAGGGAGCTGTTTTTT.

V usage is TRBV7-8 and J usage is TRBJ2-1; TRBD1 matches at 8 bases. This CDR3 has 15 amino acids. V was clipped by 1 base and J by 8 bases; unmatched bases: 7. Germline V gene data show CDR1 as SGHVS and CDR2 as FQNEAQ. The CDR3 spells CASSLVGTGPHEQFF. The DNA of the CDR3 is TGTGCCAGCAGCTTAGTCGGGACAGGTCCCCATGAGCAGTTCTTC.

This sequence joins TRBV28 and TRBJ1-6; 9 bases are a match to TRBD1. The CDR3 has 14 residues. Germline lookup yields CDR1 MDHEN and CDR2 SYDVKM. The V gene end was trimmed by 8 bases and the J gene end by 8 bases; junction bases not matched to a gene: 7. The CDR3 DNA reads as TGTGCCAGCGGCCTAGGGACAGGGTATTCACCCCTCCACTTT. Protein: CASGLGTGYSPLHF.

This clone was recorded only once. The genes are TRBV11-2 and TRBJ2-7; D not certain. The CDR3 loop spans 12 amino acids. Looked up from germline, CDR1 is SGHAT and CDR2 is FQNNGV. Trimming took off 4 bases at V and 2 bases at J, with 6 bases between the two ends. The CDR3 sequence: CASSSVPYEQYF. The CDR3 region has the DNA TGTGCCAGCAGCTCCGTCCCCTACGAGCAGTACTTC.

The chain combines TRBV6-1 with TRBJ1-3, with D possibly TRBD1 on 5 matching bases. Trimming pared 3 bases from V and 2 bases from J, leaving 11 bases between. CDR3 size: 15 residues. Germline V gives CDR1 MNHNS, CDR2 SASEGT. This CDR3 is CASSEIGRAGNTIYF. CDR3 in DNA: TGTGCCAGCAGTGAGATTGGCAGGGCTGGAAACACCATATATTTT.

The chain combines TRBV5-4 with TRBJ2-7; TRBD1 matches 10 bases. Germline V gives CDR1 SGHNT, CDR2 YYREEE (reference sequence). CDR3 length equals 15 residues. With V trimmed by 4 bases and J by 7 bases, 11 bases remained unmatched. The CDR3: CASSPSTGGWGEQYF. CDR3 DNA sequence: TGTGCCAGCAGCCCCTCGACAGGGGGCTGGGGGGAGCAGTACTTC.

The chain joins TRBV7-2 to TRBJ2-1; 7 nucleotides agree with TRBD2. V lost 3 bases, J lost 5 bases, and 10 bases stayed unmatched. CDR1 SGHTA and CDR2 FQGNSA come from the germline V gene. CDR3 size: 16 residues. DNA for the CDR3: TGTGCCAGCAGCTTGGCAGCGAGCGGGGAGCACAATGAGCAGTTCTTC. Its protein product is CASSLAASGEHNEQFF. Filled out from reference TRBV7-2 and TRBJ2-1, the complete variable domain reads GAGVSQSPSNKVTEKGKDVELRCDPISGHTALYWYRQSLGQGLEFLIYFQGNSAPDKSGLPSDRFSAERTGGSVSTLTIQRTQQEDSAVYLCASSLAASGEHNEQFFGPGTRLTVL.

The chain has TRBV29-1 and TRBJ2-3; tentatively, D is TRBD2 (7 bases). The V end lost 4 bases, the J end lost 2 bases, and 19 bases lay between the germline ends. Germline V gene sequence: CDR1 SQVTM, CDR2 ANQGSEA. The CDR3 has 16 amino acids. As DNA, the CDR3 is TGCAGCGTTGGGGGGGGCAGGGGAGTTACCACAGATACGCAGTATTTT. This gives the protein CSVGGGRGVTTDTQYF.

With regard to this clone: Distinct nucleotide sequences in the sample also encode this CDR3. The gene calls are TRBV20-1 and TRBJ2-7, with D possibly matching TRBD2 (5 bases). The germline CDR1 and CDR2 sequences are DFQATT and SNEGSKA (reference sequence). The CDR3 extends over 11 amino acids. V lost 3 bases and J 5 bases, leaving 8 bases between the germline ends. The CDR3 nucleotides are TGCAGTGCTAGGAGCGGTCACGAGCAGTACTTC. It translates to CSARSGHEQYF.

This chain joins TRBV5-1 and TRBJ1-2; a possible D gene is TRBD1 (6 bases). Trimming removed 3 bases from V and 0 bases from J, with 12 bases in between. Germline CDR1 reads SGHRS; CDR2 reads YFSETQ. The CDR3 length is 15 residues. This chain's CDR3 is CASSSGQIPNYGYTF. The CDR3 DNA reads TGCGCCAGCAGCTCCGGACAGATTCCTAACTATGGCTACACCTTC.

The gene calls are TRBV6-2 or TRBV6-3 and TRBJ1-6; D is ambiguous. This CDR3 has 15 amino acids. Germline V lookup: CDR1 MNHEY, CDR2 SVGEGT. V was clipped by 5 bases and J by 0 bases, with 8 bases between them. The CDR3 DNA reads TGTGCCAGCAGTCGAGGGTCCTCCTATAATTCACCCCTCCACTTT. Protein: CASSRGSSYNSPLHF.

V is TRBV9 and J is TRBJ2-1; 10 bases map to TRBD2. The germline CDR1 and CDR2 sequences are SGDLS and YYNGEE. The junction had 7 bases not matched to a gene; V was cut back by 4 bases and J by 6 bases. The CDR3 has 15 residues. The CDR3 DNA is TGTGCCAGCAGCTTAGGCCTAGCGGGAGTCAATGAGCAGTTCTTC. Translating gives CASSLGLAGVNEQFF.